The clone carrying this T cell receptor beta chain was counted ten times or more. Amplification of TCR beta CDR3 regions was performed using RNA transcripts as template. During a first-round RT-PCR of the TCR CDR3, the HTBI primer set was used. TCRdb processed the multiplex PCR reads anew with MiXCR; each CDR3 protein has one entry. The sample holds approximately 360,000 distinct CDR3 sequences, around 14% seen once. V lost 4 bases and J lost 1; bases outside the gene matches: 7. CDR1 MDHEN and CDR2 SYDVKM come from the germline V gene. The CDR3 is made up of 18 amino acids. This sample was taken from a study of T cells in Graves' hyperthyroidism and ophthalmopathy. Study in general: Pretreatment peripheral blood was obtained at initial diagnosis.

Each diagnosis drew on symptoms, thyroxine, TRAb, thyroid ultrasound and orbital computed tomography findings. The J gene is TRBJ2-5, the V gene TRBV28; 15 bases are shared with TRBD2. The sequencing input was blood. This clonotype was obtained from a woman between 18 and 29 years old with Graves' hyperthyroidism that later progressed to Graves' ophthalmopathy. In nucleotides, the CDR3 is TGTGCCAGCAGTTCCGGGACTAGCGGGAGGAACCTCCAAGAGACCCAGTACTTC. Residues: CASSSGTSGRNLQETQYF.